Each of the 7 T cell receptor beta chains below was sequenced from the same sample in a study of technical replicates of blood from several donors. Produced via immunoSEQ multiplex PCR; TCRdb's table is partial and in-frame only. This table holds almost 55,000 clones, less than 95% found once. Sequencing was done on a sample of T cells isolated from PBMCs. These receptors originate from a human donor in good health.

The rearrangement uses TRBV7-2 and TRBJ1-1; D is perhaps TRBD1 (6 bases). With 1 base removed from V and 5 bases from J, the gap between germline ends came to 14 bases. CDR3 length: 15 residues. Germline V lookup: CDR1 SGHTA, CDR2 FQGNSA. CDR3 in amino acids: CASSLVQGLRTEAFF. The CDR3 DNA reads TGTGCCAGCAGCTTAGTTCAGGGGCTCCGAACTGAAGCTTTCTTT.

There are a few counts of this clone. The V gene is TRBV18, the J gene TRBJ1-2, with D perhaps matching TRBD1 (5 bases). Germline CDR1 is KGHSH and CDR2 is LQKENI. The CDR3 spans 13 residues. Trimming left V 3 bases short and J 7 bases short, with 12 bases between. CDR3 nucleotides: TGTGCCAGCTCACCCCCGGGACTCCTTGGCTACACCTTC. Its protein product is CASSPPGLLGYTF.

This clone was observed a single time. V and J are TRBV29-1 and TRBJ2-2; 10 nucleotides line up with TRBD1. The CDR3 has 14 residues. Germline V CDR1 and CDR2: SQVTM, ANQGSEA. V was pared by 6 bases and J by 2 bases, with 3 bases of the junction left unmatched. The CDR3: CSVGTGVNTGELFF. The CDR3 coding sequence is TGCAGCGTGGGGACAGGGGTTAACACCGGGGAGCTGTTTTTT.

CDR3 protein: CASSFGTSGIGFF. CDR3 sequence (DNA): TGCGCCAGCAGCTTCGGGACTAGCGGGATTGGATTCTTC. The chain uses TRBV5-1 and TRBJ2-1; TRBD2 agrees at 13 bases. Trimming removed 2 bases from V and 16 bases from J; junction bases left unmatched: 6. Germline V lookup: CDR1 SGHRS, CDR2 YFSETQ. The CDR3 is made up of 13 amino acids.

The chain employs TRBV7-9 and TRBJ1-4, with 11 bases matching TRBD1. Germline values: CDR1 SEHNR, CDR2 FQNEAQ (reference sequence). With V trimmed by 4 bases and J by 8 bases, 12 bases remained unmatched. The CDR3 length is 17 residues. CDR3: CASSSDRGLTLGEKLFF. The DNA for the CDR3 is TGTGCCAGCAGCTCGGACAGGGGGCTTACCTTAGGGGAAAAACTGTTTTTT.

The chain recombines TRBV20-1 with TRBJ1-2; unclear D gene. The CDR3 runs 8 residues. From germline, CDR1 is DFQATT and CDR2 SNEGSKA (reference sequence). CDR3 region: CSAGGYTF. Here the CDR3 DNA reads TGCAGCGCGGGTGGCTACACCTTC.

This clone showed up just once. The CDR3 DNA is TGTGCCATCAGTGAGGCAGGTTCGATCTATGGCTACACCTTC. Translation: CAISEAGSIYGYTF. The chain is built from TRBV10-3 and TRBJ1-2; D is unresolved. V was shortened by 2 bases and J by 4 bases, with 11 bases between the two germline ends. Germline CDR1 ENHRY, CDR2 SYGVKD. The CDR3 covers 14 residues.